This TCR beta chain derives from a study of control samples from healthy donors and cancer patients. The data were produced by immunoSEQ multiplex PCR, yet TCRdb's version contains in-frame clones alone and is incomplete. Of 150,000 or so clones listed, about 90% are singletons. Germline assignment: CDR1 DFQATT and CDR2 SNEGSKA (reference sequence). The V end was cut by 6 bases, the J end by 7 bases, with 9 bases between. The CDR3 runs 10 residues. The rearrangement joins TRBV20-1 to TRBJ1-1; D ambiguous. The sequence was obtained from a man younger than 40 in good health. The sample consisted of blood. This CDR3 is CSARRREAFF. The CDR3 DNA sequence: TGCAGTGCCCGGAGGCGTGAAGCTTTCTTT.